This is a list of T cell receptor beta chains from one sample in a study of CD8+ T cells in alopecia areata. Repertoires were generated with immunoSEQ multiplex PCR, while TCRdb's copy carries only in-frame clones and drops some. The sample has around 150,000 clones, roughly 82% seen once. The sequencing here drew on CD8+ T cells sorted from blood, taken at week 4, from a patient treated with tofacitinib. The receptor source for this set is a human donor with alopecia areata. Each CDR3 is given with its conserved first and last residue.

cdr3_aa: CASSVDGGGGVLVYF
cdr3_length: 15
v_call: TRBV9

cdr3_aa: CSYLRGTEAFF
cdr3_length: 11
v_call: TRBV29-1

cdr3_aa: CASRMYEGDALHF
cdr3_length: 13
v_call: TRBV10-2

cdr3_aa: CASSPSISGSSSYNEQFF
cdr3_length: 18
v_call: TRBV4-2

cdr3_aa: CASSFSGVVETQYF
cdr3_length: 14
v_call: TRBV7-6

cdr3_aa: CASSPGYRTPLHF
cdr3_length: 13
v_call: TRBV7-9

cdr3_aa: CASSLARGQLNEQYF
cdr3_length: 15
v_call: TRBV5-1

cdr3_aa: CASSSVPDRGEETQYF
cdr3_length: 16
v_call: TRBV5-1

cdr3_aa: CASSPRAGNQPQHF
cdr3_length: 14
v_call: TRBV6-5

cdr3_aa: CASSPGSGYEQYF
cdr3_length: 13
v_call: TRBV14

cdr3_aa: CASTLTGGGNEQFF
cdr3_length: 14
v_call: TRBV6-5

cdr3_aa: CASSSFRGNEQFF
cdr3_length: 13
v_call: TRBV27

cdr3_aa: CASSLGGGPGVTQYF
cdr3_length: 15
v_call: TRBV13

cdr3_aa: CASSFGGGDSYEQYF
cdr3_length: 15
v_call: TRBV7-9

cdr3_aa: CASSWGTKNYEQYF
cdr3_length: 14
v_call: TRBV7-9

cdr3_aa: CSVVPGQATSYEQYF
cdr3_length: 15
v_call: TRBV29-1

cdr3_aa: CASSQVGGAGLLHF
cdr3_length: 14
v_call: TRBV4-1

cdr3_aa: CASSPPRLGKETQYF
cdr3_length: 15
v_call: TRBV7-9

cdr3_aa: CASSLKSQSNQPQHF
cdr3_length: 15
v_call: TRBV7-2

cdr3_aa: CASSLRGTGADTQYF
cdr3_length: 15
v_call: TRBV7-2

cdr3_aa: CASSLTDSNEQFF
cdr3_length: 13
v_call: TRBV7-3

cdr3_aa: CASSPPRTGAGETQYF
cdr3_length: 16
v_call: TRBV7-9

cdr3_aa: CASLPGTGSHEQFF
cdr3_length: 14
v_call: TRBV5-1

cdr3_aa: CSARQVGTQYF
cdr3_length: 11
v_call: TRBV20-1

cdr3_aa: CASSLEAALTDTQYF
cdr3_length: 15
v_call: TRBV7-2

cdr3_aa: CASSRTSGGSDTQYF
cdr3_length: 15
v_call: TRBV7-9

cdr3_aa: CASSRGTGIDTQYF
cdr3_length: 14
v_call: TRBV4-3

cdr3_aa: CSVKGETGELFF
cdr3_length: 12
v_call: TRBV29-1

cdr3_aa: CASSLGSSYEQYF
cdr3_length: 13
v_call: TRBV5-1

cdr3_aa: CASSAPLVAGASYTGELFF
cdr3_length: 19
v_call: TRBV6-1

cdr3_aa: CASSLDVWAGATYEQYF
cdr3_length: 17
v_call: TRBV11-2

cdr3_aa: CASSEGVGLPYEQYF
cdr3_length: 15
v_call: TRBV6-1

cdr3_aa: CASSTRLAGSIYNEQFF
cdr3_length: 17
v_call: TRBV5-6

cdr3_aa: CASSLTGTNTEAFF
cdr3_length: 14
v_call: TRBV27

cdr3_aa: CASSHWTGAKTLEQYF
cdr3_length: 16
v_call: TRBV23-1

cdr3_aa: CASRDSYDGYTF
cdr3_length: 12
v_call: TRBV2

cdr3_aa: CASSPPTSSGANVLTF
cdr3_length: 16
v_call: TRBV4-1

cdr3_aa: CASSTGGAFTEAFF
cdr3_length: 14
v_call: TRBV19

cdr3_aa: CAWSVRGLVNEKLFF
cdr3_length: 15
v_call: TRBV30

cdr3_aa: CAWSDEGTYEQYF
cdr3_length: 13
v_call: TRBV30

cdr3_aa: CSVEVGGRGVTDTQYF
cdr3_length: 16
v_call: TRBV29-1

cdr3_aa: CASRTGSSYEQYF
cdr3_length: 13
v_call: TRBV5-4

cdr3_aa: CATSRGTGSYEQYF
cdr3_length: 14
v_call: TRBV15

cdr3_aa: CASSYGVGTGELFF
cdr3_length: 14
v_call: TRBV6-5

cdr3_aa: CSARRGSGYTF
cdr3_length: 11
v_call: TRBV20-1

cdr3_aa: CASSLQGTALDEAFF
cdr3_length: 15
v_call: TRBV7-9

cdr3_aa: CASSNLRWGVGTDTQYF
cdr3_length: 17
v_call: TRBV4-3

cdr3_aa: CSVDGLAGLWREETQYF
cdr3_length: 17
v_call: TRBV29-1

cdr3_aa: CASSRTGTGNQETQYF
cdr3_length: 16
v_call: TRBV4-1

cdr3_aa: CAWSLESSSYEQYF
cdr3_length: 14
v_call: TRBV30

cdr3_aa: CASSPDRSNQPQHF
cdr3_length: 14
v_call: TRBV6-5

cdr3_aa: CASSSHPYEQYF
cdr3_length: 12
v_call: TRBV6-6

cdr3_aa: CASSQMDYPNTGELFF
cdr3_length: 16
v_call: TRBV4-2

cdr3_aa: CARADRLGYTF
cdr3_length: 11
v_call: TRBV19

cdr3_aa: CASTPGGSGTDTQYF
cdr3_length: 15
v_call: TRBV7-8